The clone carrying this TCR beta chain is a singleton in its sample. The J segment lost 0 bases and the V segment lost 0 bases, leaving 6 bases of the junction unmatched. This CDR3 has 17 amino acids. Per germline, CDR1 SGHRS and CDR2 YFSETQ. This entry comes from a study of blood T cell repertoires in COVID-19. Study in general: Nucleic acid was either cDNA or gDNA, and it came from T cells, B-cell-depleted T cells, or PBMCs.

This table comes from immunoSEQ multiplex PCR, and its TCRdb copy is limited to in-frame clones, with some not included. The sample gives around 250,000 clones, around 90% of which show up once; over 0.55% is in the top ten. Source material: peripheral blood. This TCR came from a human donor in a cohort sampled during active COVID-19. V is TRBV5-1 and J is TRBJ2-4; 7 bases are shared with TRBD2. The CDR3 loop is CASSLGRGTLAKNIQYF. CDR3 in DNA: TGCGCCAGCAGCTTGGGGCGGGGGACCTTAGCCAAAAACATTCAGTACTTC.